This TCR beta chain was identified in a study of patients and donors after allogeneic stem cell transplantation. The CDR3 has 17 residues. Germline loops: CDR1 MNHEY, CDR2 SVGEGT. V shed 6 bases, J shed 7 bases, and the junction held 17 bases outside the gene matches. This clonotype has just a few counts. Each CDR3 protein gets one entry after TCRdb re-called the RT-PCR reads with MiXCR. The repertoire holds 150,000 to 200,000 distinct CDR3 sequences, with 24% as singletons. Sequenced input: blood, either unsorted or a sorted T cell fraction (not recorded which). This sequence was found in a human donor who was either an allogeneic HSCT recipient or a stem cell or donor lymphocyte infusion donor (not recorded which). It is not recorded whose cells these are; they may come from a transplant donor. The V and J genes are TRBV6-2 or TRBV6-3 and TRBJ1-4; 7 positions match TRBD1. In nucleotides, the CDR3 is TGTGCCAGCAGCCGCGGAGGGGGCAGGACGGTTCGTGAAAAACTGTTTTTT. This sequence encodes CASSRGGGRTVREKLFF.